This entry concerns a single TCR beta chain. What it binds is unknown. Described time point: week 47, end of study. The vaccine gave 300 ug of a 20-mer mutant IDH1 peptide subcutaneously per dose. Eight vaccinations were given in weeks 1, 3, 5, 7, 11, 15, 19 and 23. The CDR3 is 17 amino acids. Germline-derived CDR1 and CDR2 are SGHRS and YFSETQ. Trimming took off 1 base at V and 0 bases at J, with 11 bases between the two ends. The data were produced by immunoSEQ multiplex PCR, yet TCRdb's version contains in-frame clones alone and is incomplete. The data show some 87,000 clones, with 75% to 85% seen just once and 4% to 5.5% held by the top ten. This entry is derived from a study of a mutant IDH1 vaccine in newly diagnosed glioma. Study background: Most had both radiotherapy and temozolomide beforehand; others had only one. V12 corresponded to week 35 and V13 to week 47. Findings and caveats of the study: Evidence of vaccine-induced immune responses was documented in 85% to 95% of patients.

V and J are TRBV5-1 and TRBJ1-6, with a tentative D call TRBD1 (5 bases). The material sequenced was PBMCs, taken from a glioma patient whose treatment included an IDH1 peptide vaccine. The clonotype comes from a man between 35 and 55 years old with glioma. The CDR3 sequence is CASSLSGAGSYNSPLHF. CDR3 in DNA: TGCGCCAGCAGCTTGTCCGGGGCAGGCTCCTATAATTCACCCCTCCACTTT.